This is a list of T cell receptor beta chains from one sample in a study of T cell responses to AZD1222 COVID-19 vaccine. The protocol was immunoSEQ multiplex PCR, while the TCRdb copy is restricted to in-frame clones and leaves out a portion. Of roughly 100,000 clones in the sample, around nine tenths were seen once. The source material was peripheral blood, sampled on day 0 of AZD1222 vaccination. The receptor set was obtained from an adult in good health. The CDR3 runs from the conserved cysteine through the conserved F or W. Each record gives: J gene, clone size, D gene, V gene, CDR3 DNA, CDR3 protein. A D gene is named only where the DNA matches it firmly. Rows give clone size only sometimes, using once, few, many, or a class for an expanded clone.

J: TRBJ1-1; size: once; D: .; V: TRBV6-1; DNA: TGTGCCAGCAGTGAGGGGGCTTTAGCTTTCTTT; CDR3: CASSEGALAFF
J: TRBJ1-1; size: .; D: .; V: TRBV19; DNA: TGTGCCAGTGGGATCGCAGGCGAAAACACTGAAGCTTTCTTT; CDR3: CASGIAGENTEAFF
J: TRBJ2-3; size: .; D: TRBD1; V: TRBV5-1; DNA: TGCGCCAGCAGCAGCCAATTTGACGGGACAGCAGATACGCAGTATTTT; CDR3: CASSSQFDGTADTQYF
J: TRBJ2-5; size: .; D: .; V: TRBV3-1/TRBV3-2; DNA: TGTGCCAGCAGCCAAGAGGGAACAGACGGCGGGGAGACCCAGTACTTC; CDR3: CASSQEGTDGGETQYF
J: TRBJ2-1; size: .; D: .; V: TRBV4-2; DNA: TGTGCCAGCAGCCAGGAGGATGAGCAGTTCTTC; CDR3: CASSQEDEQFF
J: TRBJ2-1; size: .; D: .; V: TRBV6-5; DNA: TGTGCCAGCAGTTACAACTCGCGCTACAATGAGCAGTTCTTC; CDR3: CASSYNSRYNEQFF
J: TRBJ1-3; size: .; D: .; V: TRBV25-1; DNA: TGTGCCAGCGGCGGGGTTAACTCTGGAAACACCATATATTTT; CDR3: CASGGVNSGNTIYF
J: TRBJ1-1; size: .; D: .; V: TRBV5-1; DNA: TGCGCCAGCGGGGCTATCGCCGGCCCGTCTAACTTT; CDR3: CASGAIAGPSNF
J: TRBJ2-5; size: .; D: .; V: TRBV7-7; DNA: TGTGCCAGCAGCTTAGGCCCCAGGAGAGAGACCCAGTACTTC; CDR3: CASSLGPRRETQYF
J: TRBJ2-2; size: .; D: .; V: TRBV6-5; DNA: TGTGCCAGCAGTTACCTCGGGGGAGGCGGCGGGGAGCTGTTTTTT; CDR3: CASSYLGGGGGELFF
J: TRBJ2-5; size: .; D: .; V: TRBV6-1; DNA: TGTGCCAGCAGTGACACTTTCAGAGAGACCCAGTACTTC; CDR3: CASSDTFRETQYF
J: TRBJ1-2; size: .; D: TRBD1; V: TRBV6-6; DNA: TGTGCCAGCAGTCGTAACAGGGGGTATCAGGACTCCAACTATGGCTACACCTTC; CDR3: CASSRNRGYQDSNYGYTF
J: TRBJ1-2; size: .; D: .; V: TRBV12-3/TRBV12-4; DNA: TGTGCCAGCAGTTTGGGGGTGTACTATGGCTACACCTTC; CDR3: CASSLGVYYGYTF
J: TRBJ1-5; size: .; D: .; V: TRBV19; DNA: TGTGCCAGTAGTACCCCCCAGGGGCGCAATCAGCCCCAGCATTTT; CDR3: CASSTPQGRNQPQHF
J: TRBJ1-2; size: .; D: TRBD1; V: TRBV28; DNA: TGTGCCAGCAGCGAGCACCAGGGGGCAGTTAACTATGGCTACACCTTC; CDR3: CASSEHQGAVNYGYTF
J: TRBJ2-1; size: .; D: .; V: TRBV9; DNA: TGTGCCAGCAGCGTAGATGACGTGGGGGTCTATGAGCAGTTCTTC; CDR3: CASSVDDVGVYEQFF
J: TRBJ1-2; size: .; D: .; V: TRBV30; DNA: TGTGCCTGGAGTGAAGATGCTGGGGGCCACGAAAACTATGGCTACACCTTC; CDR3: CAWSEDAGGHENYGYTF
J: TRBJ2-7; size: .; D: TRBD2; V: TRBV27; DNA: TGTGCCAGCAGTTTATCGATAAGCGGGGTCTACGAGCAGTACTTC; CDR3: CASSLSISGVYEQYF
J: TRBJ2-7; size: .; D: TRBD1; V: TRBV27; DNA: TGTGCCAGCAGTATGGGACAGACCTACGAGCAGTACTTC; CDR3: CASSMGQTYEQYF
J: TRBJ1-5; size: .; D: .; V: TRBV19; DNA: TGTGCCAGTAGTATATCCCTGCATCGCAATCAGCCCCAGCATTTT; CDR3: CASSISLHRNQPQHF
J: TRBJ2-6; size: few; D: .; V: TRBV5-4; DNA: TGTGCCAGCAGCTTATTGGGAACTGGGGCCAACGTCCTGACTTTC; CDR3: CASSLLGTGANVLTF
J: TRBJ2-1; size: .; D: .; V: TRBV14; DNA: TGTGCCAGCAGTGAGGGGGGGGTATACAATGAGCAGTTCTTC; CDR3: CASSEGGVYNEQFF
J: TRBJ2-3; size: .; D: .; V: TRBV10-2; DNA: TGCGCCAGCAGGACAATTAAAGATACGCAGTATTTT; CDR3: CASRTIKDTQYF
J: TRBJ1-5; size: .; D: .; V: TRBV14; DNA: TGTGCCAGCAGCCAAGGGGGCCTTAGTCAGCCCCAGCATTTT; CDR3: CASSQGGLSQPQHF
J: TRBJ1-2; size: .; D: .; V: TRBV11-2; DNA: TGTGCCAGCAGTCCGGGGGCGCGGGGCTACACCTTC; CDR3: CASSPGARGYTF
J: TRBJ2-4; size: .; D: .; V: TRBV5-6; DNA: TGTGCCAGCAGCTTCCCGGGAACAGTCCGAGCTACCAACATTCAGTACTTC; CDR3: CASSFPGTVRATNIQYF
J: TRBJ1-1; size: .; D: .; V: TRBV19; DNA: TGTGCCAGTTCTCGGGGGCGCGGAGAAGCTTTCTTT; CDR3: CASSRGRGEAFF
J: TRBJ1-1; size: .; D: .; V: TRBV5-1; DNA: TGCGCCAGCAGCTTGGCGGTGAACACTGAAGCTTTCTTT; CDR3: CASSLAVNTEAFF
J: TRBJ1-6; size: .; D: .; V: TRBV15; DNA: TGTGCCACCAGCAGGCGGAGCGTCCGGAATTCACCCCTCCACTTT; CDR3: CATSRRSVRNSPLHF
J: TRBJ2-1; size: .; D: TRBD1; V: TRBV11-2; DNA: TGTGCCAGCAGCTTAGTATCAGGGGGTCATGAGCAGTTCTTC; CDR3: CASSLVSGGHEQFF
J: TRBJ2-1; size: .; D: .; V: TRBV7-2; DNA: TGTGCCAGCAGCTCAAGTATGGGCTACAATGAGCAGTTCTTC; CDR3: CASSSSMGYNEQFF
J: TRBJ1-4; size: .; D: TRBD1; V: TRBV2; DNA: TGTGCCAGTGACAGGGCGGGGGGCGAAAAACTGTTTTTT; CDR3: CASDRAGGEKLFF
J: TRBJ2-2; size: .; D: TRBD1; V: TRBV7-9; DNA: TGTGCCAGCAGCTTACTAGGACAGGGGAACCCCGGGGAGCTGTTTTTT; CDR3: CASSLLGQGNPGELFF
J: TRBJ2-1; size: .; D: TRBD2; V: TRBV7-6; DNA: TGTGCCAGCAGCTCCCCGCGGGGGGTTGAGTACAATGAGCAGTTCTTC; CDR3: CASSSPRGVEYNEQFF
J: TRBJ1-3; size: once; D: .; V: TRBV30; DNA: TGTGCCTGGAGTCGTGGGACATTCAACTCTGGAAACACCATATATTTT; CDR3: CAWSRGTFNSGNTIYF
J: TRBJ2-7; size: .; D: .; V: TRBV6-6; DNA: TGTGCCAGCAGTTACTTGGGCAGCGCCTACGAGCAGTACTTC; CDR3: CASSYLGSAYEQYF
J: TRBJ1-4; size: .; D: .; V: TRBV9; DNA: TGTGCCAGCAGCGTAAACCCGAGTGATGAAAAACTGTTTTTT; CDR3: CASSVNPSDEKLFF
J: TRBJ1-5; size: once; D: TRBD1; V: TRBV28; DNA: TGTGCCAGCAGTTCGCCGGACAGGAACAATCAGCCCCAGCATTTT; CDR3: CASSSPDRNNQPQHF
J: TRBJ1-4; size: .; D: .; V: TRBV9; DNA: TGTGCCAGCAGCCCCCTAAGTGGGGCTTCTAATGAAAAACTGTTTTTT; CDR3: CASSPLSGASNEKLFF
J: TRBJ2-6; size: .; D: .; V: TRBV11-2; DNA: TGTGCCAGCAGCTTAGATCCCCCAGGGAGCTCTGGGGCCAACGTCCTGACTTTC; CDR3: CASSLDPPGSSGANVLTF
J: TRBJ2-3; size: .; D: .; V: TRBV6-5; DNA: TGTGCCAGCAGTTACCAGGGTTCTACCCCTCGAGATACGCAGTATTTT; CDR3: CASSYQGSTPRDTQYF
J: TRBJ2-2; size: few; D: .; V: TRBV4-1; DNA: TGCGCCAGCAGCCCCCCTCTGGTGACGCGAACCGGGGAGCTGTTTTTT; CDR3: CASSPPLVTRTGELFF